This TCR beta chain derives from a study of blood T cell repertoires in COVID-19. The table came from immunoSEQ multiplex PCR; TCRdb's copy has only in-frame clones and leaves some out. The sample contains about 240,000 clones, roughly 86% of which appear only once. Sequenced input: PBMCs or T cells enriched from blood (not recorded which). The receptor's source is a woman aged 40 to 55 with acute COVID-19.

CDR3 nucleotides: TGCACCAGCAGCCCTACCCAGGACTCCTACGAGCAGTACTTC. This encodes CTSSPTQDSYEQYF. The rearrangement links TRBV1 to TRBJ2-7; the D segment call TRBD1 is taken from the table without a DNA check. TRBV1 is designated a pseudogene. This CDR3 has 14 amino acids.